Described below is a single T cell receptor (beta chain) sequence and its context. Its antigen is undetermined. This specimen belongs to a study of PD-1 blockade in classical Hodgkin lymphoma. Notes on the study in general: Newly diagnosed patients had baseline TCR diversity that was reportedly lower than that of healthy donors.

Sequenced by immunoSEQ multiplex PCR; TCRdb stores in-frame clones only, minus some. The sample gives 60,000 or so clones, roughly nine tenths of which show up once; about 9.6% is in the top ten. All trial patients relapsed after autologous stem cell transplantation. Trimming removed 5 bases from V and 2 bases from J, with 10 bases in between. The CDR3 is made up of 13 amino acids. The germline V gene encodes CDR1 SGHAT and CDR2 FQNNGV. The origin of this receptor is a human donor with classical Hodgkin lymphoma. The sequenced sample was peripheral blood mononuclear cells (PBMCs), obtained at baseline. The chain uses TRBV11-2 and TRBJ2-7; D is unclear. The CDR3 reads CASSKGRAYEQYF. The CDR3 region has the DNA TGTGCCAGCAGCAAAGGCAGAGCCTACGAGCAGTACTTC.